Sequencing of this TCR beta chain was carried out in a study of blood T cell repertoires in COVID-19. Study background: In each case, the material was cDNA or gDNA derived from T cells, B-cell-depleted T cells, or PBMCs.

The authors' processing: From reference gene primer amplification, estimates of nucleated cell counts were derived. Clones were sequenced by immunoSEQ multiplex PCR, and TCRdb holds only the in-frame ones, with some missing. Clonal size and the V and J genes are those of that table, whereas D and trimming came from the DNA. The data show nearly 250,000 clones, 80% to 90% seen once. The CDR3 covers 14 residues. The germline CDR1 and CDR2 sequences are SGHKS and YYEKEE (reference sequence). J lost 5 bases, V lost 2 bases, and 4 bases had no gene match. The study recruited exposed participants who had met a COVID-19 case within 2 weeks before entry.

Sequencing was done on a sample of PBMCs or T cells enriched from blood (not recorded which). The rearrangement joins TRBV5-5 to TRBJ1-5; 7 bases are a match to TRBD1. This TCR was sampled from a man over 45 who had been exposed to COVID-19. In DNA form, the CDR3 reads TGTGCCAGCAGCTTCACAGGGGCCGATCAGCCCCAGCATTTT. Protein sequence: CASSFTGADQPQHF.